One sample yielded the 25 T cell receptor beta chains listed below, sequenced in a study of vaccination and CD4 T cells after COVID-19. As to treatment: roughly 10-day PBMC culture with coronavirus spike peptide pools or control peptides (ViraFEST assay). Sequenced with the Oncomine TCR Beta short-read assay was DNA taken from cultured CD4+ T cells. TCRdb reprocessed the PCR reads via MiXCR and lists one record per CDR3 protein. The sample yields over 15,000 distinct CDR3 sequences, about three quarters seen once. Which antigens these TCRs recognize remains unknown. The source material was CD4+ T cells from blood, cultured in vitro. Receptors were obtained from a human donor who had recovered from COVID-19.

This chain uses TRBV11-3 with TRBJ2-3, with TRBD2 matching over 8 bases. Germline values: CDR1 SGHNT, CDR2 YENEEA. Losses at the gene ends were 1 base for V and 6 bases for J; bases not matched to a gene: 3. The CDR3 extends over 14 amino acids. The CDR3: CASSLGAGVDTQYF. The CDR3 DNA sequence: TGTGCCAGCAGCTTAGGAGCGGGGGTGGATACGCAGTATTTT.

This clonotype is a singleton in its sample. The chain recombines TRBV19 with TRBJ1-5; no definite D call. From germline, CDR1 is LNHDA and CDR2 SQIVND (reference sequence). Trimming took off 6 bases at V and 0 bases at J, with 21 bases between the two ends. There are 18 residues in the CDR3. The CDR3 region is CASRSTGGPNHSNQPQHF. CDR3 sequence (DNA): TGTGCCAGTAGGTCTACCGGAGGCCCCAATCATAGCAATCAGCCCCAGCATTTT.

The chain uses TRBV7-9 and TRBJ1-5, with no clear D. The germline V gene encodes CDR1 SEHNR and CDR2 FQNEAQ (reference sequence). Trimming took 5 bases from V and 2 from J, leaving 7 bases between them. This CDR3 has 13 amino acids. CDR3 in amino acids: CASSKEGNQPQHF. The CDR3 DNA sequence: TGTGCCAGCAGCAAAGAGGGCAATCAGCCCCAGCATTTT. The full variable domain, completed using reference TRBV7-9 and TRBJ1-5, is DTGVSQNPRHKITKRGQNVTFRCDPISEHNRLYWYRQTLGQGPEFLTYFQNEAQLEKSRLLSDRFSAERPKGSFSTLEIQRTEQGDSAMYLCASSKEGNQPQHFGDGTRLSIL.

This clonotype was seen once. The chain joins TRBV28 to TRBJ2-7; 9 bases agree with TRBD1. V shed 3 bases and J 6 bases; nucleotides not matched to a gene: 0. The CDR3 extends over 12 amino acids. Germline V gene lookup returns CDR1 MDHEN and CDR2 SYDVKM. CDR3 protein: CASSLTGGEQYF. The CDR3 bases are TGTGCCAGCAGTTTGACAGGGGGCGAGCAGTACTTC.

The chain employs TRBV7-2 and TRBJ1-5, with no clear D. The CDR3 length is 13 residues. Trimming shortened V by 5 bases and J by 6 bases, and 11 bases separated the two germline ends. Germline lookup yields CDR1 SGHTA and CDR2 FQGNSA. CDR3 coding DNA: TGTGCCAGCAGCACAGCTGCTAGTCAGCCCCAGCATTTT. This sequence encodes CASSTAASQPQHF.

CDR3 DNA sequence: TGTGCCAGCTCACCAGGGACAAGGGGGAACACTGAAGCTTTCTTT. Its translation: CASSPGTRGNTEAFF. The rearrangement joins TRBV18 to TRBJ1-1; perhaps TRBD1 as D (6 bases). Germline assignment: CDR1 KGHSH and CDR2 LQKENI. The germline V and J ends were trimmed by 2 bases and 1 base, with 11 bases remaining between them. This CDR3 is built from 15 residues. The whole variable domain, remainder taken from reference TRBV18 and TRBJ1-1, is NAGVMQNPRHLVRRRGQEARLRCSPMKGHSHVYWYRQLPEEGLKFMVYLQKENIIDESGMPKERFSAEFPKEGPSILRIQQVVRGDSAAYFCASSPGTRGNTEAFFGQGTRLTVV.

The genes are TRBV6-5 and TRBJ2-6; D may be TRBD1 (5 bases). Germline CDR1 and CDR2: MNHEY and SVGAGI. Trimming removed 2 bases at V and 0 bases at J, with 5 bases between. This CDR3 has 15 residues. CDR3 region: CASSYQGSGANVLTF. For the CDR3, the DNA is TGTGCCAGCAGTTACCAGGGCTCTGGGGCCAACGTCCTGACTTTC.

The V and J genes are TRBV27 and TRBJ2-2, with D unresolved. Deletions cut 5 bases from V and 4 bases from J, with 11 bases between. Germline CDR1 and CDR2: MNHEY and SMNVEV (reference sequence). The CDR3 has 14 residues. This CDR3 is CASSPLPRTGELFF. In DNA form, the CDR3 reads TGTGCCAGCAGTCCCCTCCCGCGCACCGGGGAGCTGTTTTTT.

The genes are TRBV27 and TRBJ2-7; 10 bases align to TRBD1. Germline V gene sequence: CDR1 MNHEY, CDR2 SMNVEV (reference sequence). V was clipped by 5 bases and J by 7 bases; unmatched bases: 5. This CDR3 comprises 13 residues. The chain's CDR3 is CASSPQGQGEQYF. The CDR3, as DNA: TGTGCCAGCAGTCCACAGGGACAGGGGGAGCAGTACTTC.

J is TRBJ1-2 and V is TRBV18; possible D gene TRBD1, 6 bases. The CDR3 length is 17 residues. The V end was cut by 6 bases, the J end by 1 base, with 21 bases between. CDR1 KGHSH and CDR2 LQKENI come from the germline V gene. The CDR3 spells CASSARNGQTFNYGYTF. DNA for the CDR3: TGTGCCAGCTCCGCCCGGAACGGACAGACGTTTAACTATGGCTACACCTTC.

The chain uses TRBV15 and TRBJ2-1; 8 bases are a match to TRBD2. V gave up 0 bases and J gave up 2 bases; unmatched junction bases: 12. The CDR3 consists of 19 residues. Germline CDR1 and CDR2: LNHNV and YYDKDF (reference sequence). CDR3 sequence: CATSREMVSGTRPYNEQFF. The CDR3 nucleotides are TGTGCCACCAGCAGAGAGATGGTTTCCGGGACTAGACCCTACAATGAGCAGTTCTTC.

V gene TRBV2 combines with J gene TRBJ2-7, with D perhaps matching TRBD2 (6 bases). The CDR3 consists of 17 residues. Trimming cost V 7 bases and J 4 bases, with 26 bases left between them. Germline V gene data show CDR1 as SNHLY and CDR2 as FYNNEI. The CDR3 sequence is CASMESSGGGSVYEQYF. The DNA of the CDR3 is TGTGCCAGCATGGAATCTTCCGGGGGTGGTAGTGTGTACGAGCAGTACTTC. Filled out from reference TRBV2 and TRBJ2-7, the complete variable domain reads EPEVTQTPSHQVTQMGQEVILRCVPISNHLYFYWYRQILGQKVEFLVSFYNNEISEKSEIFDDQFSVERPDGSNFTLKIRSTKLEDSAMYFCASMESSGGGSVYEQYFGPGTRLTVT.

The chain combines TRBV6-2 or TRBV6-3 with TRBJ1-1, with 7 bases identical to TRBD1. The CDR3 totals 15 residues. Germline V gene sequence: CDR1 MNHEY, CDR2 SVGEGT. With 0 bases clipped from V and 0 bases from J, the junction kept 1 base outside the gene matches. The CDR3 is CASSYSTGMNTEAFF. The CDR3 bases are TGTGCCAGCAGTTACTCGACAGGGATGAACACTGAAGCTTTCTTT.

This sequence joins TRBV7-2 and TRBJ2-1, with 11 bases identical to TRBD2. The ends lost 3 bases at V and 5 bases at J; junction bases unmatched: 3. This CDR3 has 15 amino acids. The germline gives CDR1 SGHTA, CDR2 FQGNSA. In nucleotides, the CDR3 is TGTGCCAGCAGCTTTAGCGGGAGGGTCAACAATGAGCAGTTCTTC. Amino acids: CASSFSGRVNNEQFF.

This rearrangement joins TRBV2 to TRBJ2-1; no clear D. Germline lookup yields CDR1 SNHLY and CDR2 FYNNEI. The CDR3 consists of 12 residues. V was pared by 5 bases and J by 5 bases, with 7 bases between. CDR3 in amino acids: CASSSGNNEQFF. CDR3 DNA sequence: TGTGCCAGCAGTTCCGGAAACAATGAGCAGTTCTTC.

The chain carries TRBV7-8 and TRBJ1-5; D remains unclear. CDR3 length: 12 amino acids. The V gene lost 5 bases and the J gene lost 5 bases, with 7 bases spanning the gap. The germline V gene encodes CDR1 SGHVS and CDR2 FQNEAQ. CDR3 in DNA: TGTGCCAGCAGCCACTATCATCAGCCCCAGCATTTT. Residues: CASSHYHQPQHF.

The J gene is TRBJ1-2, the V gene TRBV19; weak D call: TRBD1 (5 bases). V was pared by 11 bases and J by 5 bases, with 18 bases between. Germline lookup yields CDR1 LNHDA and CDR2 SQIVND (reference sequence). This CDR3 contains 13 residues. CDR3 DNA: TGTGCCGCTAAGGGGAGGGGCTGGTATGGCTACACCTTC. Its protein is CAAKGRGWYGYTF. Supplemented by reference TRBV19 and TRBJ1-2, the full variable domain reads DGGITQSPKYLFRKEGQNVTLSCEQNLNHDAMYWYRQDPGQGLRLIYYSQIVNDFQKGDIAEGYSVSREKKESFPLTVTSAQKNPTAFYLCAAKGRGWYGYTFGSGTRLTVV.

The rearrangement uses TRBV5-1 and TRBJ2-7; possibly TRBD2 for D (8 bases). Germline lookup yields CDR1 SGHRS and CDR2 YFSETQ. The CDR3 is 14 residues long. Deletions cut 1 base from V and 6 bases from J, with 14 bases between. For the CDR3, the DNA is TGCGCCAGCAGCTTGAATAGCGGGACAGTCGAGCAGTACTTC. Protein product: CASSLNSGTVEQYF.

The rearrangement links TRBV6-2 or TRBV6-3 to TRBJ1-6; 10 nucleotides line up with TRBD1. Germline CDR1 MNHEY, CDR2 SVGEGT. The CDR3 covers 16 residues. V gave up 2 bases and J gave up 4 bases; unmatched junction bases: 2. The CDR3 loop is CASSYGDRGYNSPLHF. The CDR3 DNA reads as TGTGCCAGCAGTTACGGGGACAGGGGTTATAATTCACCCCTCCACTTT.

J is TRBJ1-3 and V is TRBV7-3; TRBD1 might be the D (5 bases). The length of the CDR3 is 14 residues. Germline V gene sequence: CDR1 SGHTA, CDR2 FQGTGA. V shed 3 bases and J shed 1 base, with 7 bases lying between them. CDR3 amino acids: CASSFGGSGNTIYF. Here the CDR3 DNA reads TGTGCCAGCAGCTTTGGGGGTTCTGGAAACACCATATATTTT.

This clonotype was seen more than once but under ten times. The chain combines TRBV20-1 with TRBJ1-5, with TRBD1 matching 10 bases. The CDR3 sequence is 15 residues long. Germline CDR1 is DFQATT and CDR2 is SNEGSKA (reference sequence). V shed 5 bases, J shed 5 bases, and the junction held 9 bases outside the gene matches. The CDR3 is CSARKTGGRDQPQHF. Written as DNA, the CDR3 is TGCAGTGCTCGAAAGACAGGGGGCAGGGATCAGCCCCAGCATTTT.

This clonotype was counted only a few times. The chain carries TRBV7-2 and TRBJ2-3; the match to TRBD2 covers 9 bases. V gave up 5 bases and J gave up 0 bases; unmatched junction bases: 3. The CDR3 has 15 residues. CDR1 SGHTA and CDR2 FQGNSA come from the germline V gene. DNA of the CDR3: TGTGCCAGCAGCGCTAGCGGGATTAGCACAGATACGCAGTATTTT. Amino acids: CASSASGISTDTQYF.

V gene TRBV6-1 combines with J gene TRBJ2-1; TRBD2 matches at 12 bases. Losses at the gene ends were 6 bases for V and 8 bases for J; bases not matched to a gene: 5. CDR3 length: 14 residues. Germline assignment: CDR1 MNHNS and CDR2 SASEGT. CDR3 DNA: TGTGCCAGCAGACTAGCGGGAGGAGTGTATGAGCAGTTCTTC. Its translation: CASRLAGGVYEQFF.

This chain connects TRBV5-1 to TRBJ1-2; possible D gene TRBD1, 6 bases. CDR1 is SGHRS and CDR2 is YFSETQ in the germline V gene. CDR3 length: 13 residues. V lost 4 bases, J lost 2 bases, and 9 bases lay in between. The CDR3 nucleotides read TGCGCCAGCAGCACAGGACAGAACTATGGCTACACCTTC. Translated, it gives CASSTGQNYGYTF.

This clonotype was observed a few times. The rearrangement uses TRBV15 and TRBJ1-1, with 9 nucleotides matching TRBD1. The CDR3 totals 16 residues. Looked up from germline, CDR1 is LNHNV and CDR2 is YYDKDF (reference sequence). Unmatched junction bases numbered 9, after V lost 3 bases and J lost 4 bases. The CDR3, as DNA: TGTGCCACCAGCAGTCCGGGACAGGGTCTCGGCACTGAAGCTTTCTTT. Translated, it gives CATSSPGQGLGTEAFF.